These 13 T cell receptor beta chains were all obtained from the same sample, sequenced in a study of shared clonotypes between healthy human individuals. The data were produced by immunoSEQ multiplex PCR, yet TCRdb's version contains in-frame clones alone and is incomplete. The sample carries 2 million to 2.5 million clones, about 92% recorded once. The source material was naive CD4+ T cells from PBMCs. The subset was: CD45RA+ positively selected. Source of these receptors: a man younger than 35 in good health. Some clones in this sample may be carry-over from other donors' samples.

The V call is TRBV15, the J call TRBJ2-7; D not resolved. This CDR3 is 14 amino acids long. Per germline, CDR1 LNHNV and CDR2 YYDKDF (reference sequence). Trimming took 2 bases from V and 1 from J, leaving 9 bases between them. CDR3 sequence (DNA): TGTGCCACCAGCAGAAAAGACGGATCCTACGAGCAGTACTTC. Its protein is CATSRKDGSYEQYF.

This clone was counted once. The rearrangement links TRBV5-1 to TRBJ2-7, with D possibly being TRBD1 or TRBD2 (5 bases each). The CDR3 is 12 amino acids. V dropped 0 bases and J dropped 6 bases, with 7 bases sitting between them. CDR1 is SGHRS and CDR2 is YFSETQ in the germline V gene. In nucleotides, the CDR3 is TGCGCCAGCAGCTTGGTGGGGGTCGAGCAGTACTTC. Its protein is CASSLVGVEQYF.

In DNA form, the CDR3 reads TGTGCCAGCAGCCAAGTTCGACTAGCGGGAGGGCTGGAGACCCAGTACTTC. Its translation is CASSQVRLAGGLETQYF. The V gene is TRBV14, the J gene TRBJ2-5; TRBD2 matches at 14 bases. Germline CDR1 is SGHDN and CDR2 is FVKESK. The CDR3 consists of 17 residues. V shed 1 base and J 5 bases; nucleotides not matched to a gene: 6.

This clone was seen once. The rearrangement links TRBV11-2 to TRBJ1-2; TRBD1 is a possible D gene (6 bases). Trimming stripped 1 base from V and 7 bases from J, with 10 bases between. This CDR3 region has 13 residues. The V gene's germline CDR1 is SGHAT and CDR2 FQNNGV. CDR3 DNA sequence: TGTGCCAGCAGCTTAGGGTCCAGGGGTGGCTACACCTTC. Translated, it gives CASSLGSRGGYTF.

This CDR3 is CASSQQGGLNEKLFF. DNA for the CDR3: TGCGCCAGCAGCCAACAGGGGGGCCTTAATGAAAAACTGTTTTTT. The rearrangement uses TRBV4-1 and TRBJ1-4; 7 bases align to TRBD1. The CDR3 loop spans 15 amino acids. Germline assignment: CDR1 MGHRA and CDR2 YSYEKL. With V trimmed by 2 bases and J by 4 bases, 4 bases remained unmatched.

This clone was detected only once. The chain joins TRBV29-1 to TRBJ1-2; D not certain. The CDR3 consists of 11 residues. Germline CDR1 is SQVTM and CDR2 is ANQGSEA. In DNA, the CDR3 is TGCGCGGCCGGGGATGACTATGGCTACACCTTC. This gives the protein CAAGDDYGYTF.

This chain connects TRBV30 to TRBJ2-3; no clear D. Trimming cost V 0 bases and J 4 bases, with 8 bases left between them. Germline values: CDR1 GTSNPN, CDR2 SVGIG (reference sequence). The CDR3 sequence is 13 residues long. The CDR3 reads CAWSVRPADTQYF. CDR3 nucleotides: TGTGCCTGGAGTGTACGACCCGCAGATACGCAGTATTTT. The whole variable domain, remainder taken from reference TRBV30 and TRBJ2-3, is SQTIHQWPATLVQPVGSPLSLECTVEGTSNPNLYWYRQAAGRGLQLLFYSVGIGQISSEVPQNLSASRPQDRQFILSSKKLLLSDSGFYLCAWSVRPADTQYFGPGTRLTVL.

With regard to this clone: Other nucleotide sequences from this sample produce the same CDR3. The J gene is TRBJ1-2, the V gene TRBV30, with 10 nucleotides matching TRBD1. In germline, CDR1 is GTSNPN, CDR2 SVGIG (reference sequence). With V trimmed by 1 base and J by 5 bases, 1 base remained unmatched. The CDR3 extends over 13 amino acids. The CDR3 DNA follows: TGTGCCTGGAGTGCGGACAGGGGGTATGGCTACACCTTC. Protein sequence: CAWSADRGYGYTF.

The chain recombines TRBV2 with TRBJ2-2; D gene unclear. Trimming pared 6 bases from V and 4 bases from J, leaving 15 bases between. Germline V gene lookup returns CDR1 SNHLY and CDR2 FYNNEI. The CDR3 loop spans 15 amino acids. The CDR3: CASSPRGGVTGELFF. CDR3 bases: TGTGCCAGCAGCCCTAGAGGTGGGGTCACCGGGGAGCTGTTTTTT.

V and J are TRBV6-1 and TRBJ1-5; 7 nucleotides line up with TRBD1. This CDR3 has 13 amino acids. Losses at the gene ends were 6 bases for V and 8 bases for J; bases not matched to a gene: 7. Germline V lookup: CDR1 MNHNS, CDR2 SASEGT. Written as DNA, the CDR3 is TGTGCCAGCAGGACAGGGATCAAGGAGCCCCAGCATTTT. Translating gives CASRTGIKEPQHF.

This chain joins TRBV7-9 and TRBJ2-1; D may be TRBD1 or TRBD2 (5 bases each). Germline lookup yields CDR1 SEHNR and CDR2 FQNEAQ (reference sequence). CDR3 length equals 15 residues. V lost 5 bases to trimming and J lost 2 bases, with 13 bases between them. The CDR3 DNA is TGTGCCAGCAGCCCTGGGACCCGCACCTACAATGAGCAGTTCTTC. Its protein is CASSPGTRTYNEQFF. Using reference TRBV7-9 and TRBJ2-1 for the parts outside the CDR3, the full variable domain is DTGVSQNPRHKITKRGQNVTFRCDPISEHNRLYWYRQTLGQGPEFLTYFQNEAQLEKSRLLSDRFSAERPKGSFSTLEIQRTEQGDSAMYLCASSPGTRTYNEQFFGPGTRLTVL.

CDR3 coding DNA: TGTGCCACCCTGGGCGGGAGGGCCCGGGCAGATACGCAGTATTTT. This codes for CATLGGRARADTQYF. V is TRBV10-3 and J is TRBJ2-3, with 9 nucleotides matching TRBD2. Germline trimming cut 10 bases from V and 4 bases from J; bases unmatched to any gene: 12. From germline, CDR1 is ENHRY and CDR2 SYGVKD. The CDR3 loop spans 15 amino acids.

The V and J genes are TRBV29-1 and TRBJ2-1; D may correspond to TRBD1 or TRBD2 (5 bases each). Between the trimmed V and J ends, which lost 6 bases and 6 bases, there was a span of 15 bases. Germline V gene sequence: CDR1 SQVTM, CDR2 ANQGSEA. The CDR3 totals 13 residues. This CDR3 is CSVSLPGPNEQFF. The CDR3 region has the DNA TGCAGCGTATCCCTCCCGGGGCCCAATGAGCAGTTCTTC.